What follows are 26 T cell receptor beta chains derived from one specimen sequenced in a study of cytomegalovirus exposure and HLA in healthy donors (dated by TCRdb to about 2017). The library came from the immunoSEQ multiplex PCR assay. The multiplex PCR relied on a mix of 60 forward primers for TCR Vbeta segments and 13 reverse primers for TCR Jbeta segments. The table was pulled from immuneACCESS by TCRdb, which kept in-frame rearrangements only. Such tables lose some clones; where checked, under half of the loss comes from unresolved V genes, and the rest has no known cause. The sample table contains roughly 130,000 clones; only one count was recorded for approximately 8.7% of them. The ten top clones hold about 5.5% of the sample. Sample: PBMCs. The receptors here all came from a man aged 35-49 years in good health and CMV-seronegative.

The CDR3 DNA reads TGTGCCAGCAGTCAACTGGTCAATGAGCAGTTCTTC. Translating gives CASSQLVNEQFF. This rearrangement joins TRBV28 to TRBJ2-1, with D hard to call. The CDR3 consists of 12 residues. Germline assignment: CDR1 MDHEN and CDR2 SYDVKM. V was shortened by 5 bases and J by 6 bases, with 8 bases between the two germline ends.

The chain is built from TRBV7-6 and TRBJ1-1; 7 bases align to TRBD1. Germline CDR1 and CDR2: SGHVS and FNYEAQ. CDR3 length: 16 residues. Trimming removed 3 bases from V and 0 bases from J; junction bases left unmatched: 7. The CDR3 spells CASSFAPQGVNTEAFF. CDR3 in DNA: TGTGCCAGCAGCTTTGCCCCCCAGGGGGTGAACACTGAAGCTTTCTTT.

Details on this clone: The sample carries other DNA sequences with the same CDR3. The rearrangement uses TRBV5-6 and TRBJ1-2; TRBD1 matches at 9 bases. V lost 2 bases and J lost 8; bases outside the gene matches: 7. The CDR3 is 14 residues long. The germline V gene encodes CDR1 SGHDT and CDR2 YYEEEE. The CDR3 loop is CASSLWTGAGGYTF. The CDR3 DNA reads as TGTGCCAGCAGCTTATGGACAGGGGCGGGAGGCTACACCTTC.

This clone was counted between two and nine times. The rearrangement links TRBV5-1 to TRBJ2-5, with 9 bases fitting TRBD1. There are 15 residues in the CDR3. From germline, CDR1 is SGHRS and CDR2 YFSETQ. With 4 bases clipped from V and 5 bases from J, the junction kept 9 bases outside the gene matches. Here the CDR3 DNA reads TGCGCCAGCAGCGAACAGGGGGCTACAGGGGAGACCCAGTACTTC. Encoded protein: CASSEQGATGETQYF.

This clone was recorded a few times. The chain employs TRBV28 and TRBJ2-6, with D maybe TRBD1 (7 bases). Germline V lookup: CDR1 MDHEN, CDR2 SYDVKM. The CDR3 runs to 17 residues. Trimming removed 6 bases at V and 2 bases at J, with 17 bases between. CDR3 in DNA: TGTGCCAGCAGGCCCCAGGGGGGAGTGCCTGGGGCCAACGTCCTGACTTTC. Protein: CASRPQGGVPGANVLTF.

A few counts support this clone. This rearrangement joins TRBV19 to TRBJ2-5, with 8 positions matching TRBD1. The CDR3 is made up of 14 amino acids. V lost 6 bases to trimming and J lost 2 bases; unmatched junction nucleotides: 5. CDR1 and CDR2 (germline): LNHDA, SQIVND (reference sequence). For the CDR3, the DNA is TGTGCCAGTAGAGACAGGGGCGGTCAAGAGACCCAGTACTTC. This translates into CASRDRGGQETQYF.

This clone turned up a few times. This chain connects TRBV18 to TRBJ1-2, with D tentatively TRBD1 (5 bases). This CDR3 comprises 16 residues. Germline CDR1 reads KGHSH; CDR2 reads LQKENI. With 3 bases removed from V and 3 bases from J, the gap between germline ends came to 17 bases. In DNA, the CDR3 is TGTGCCAGCTCACCGAAAGACAGTTTGATTGACTATGGCTACACCTTC. Translating it yields CASSPKDSLIDYGYTF.

The chain links TRBV6-7 to TRBJ1-1, with D unresolved. TRBV6-7 is identified as an open reading frame with a role that is uncertain. The CDR3 sequence is 13 residues long. The V end was cut by 2 bases, the J end by 3 bases, with 7 bases between. CDR3 DNA: TGTGCCAGCAGTTACGTGAGGGACACTGAAGCTTTCTTT. It yields the protein CASSYVRDTEAFF.

The chain couples TRBV14 to TRBJ1-5; 7 bases are shared with TRBD1. Germline V CDR1 and CDR2: SGHDN, FVKESK. V dropped 1 base and J dropped 7; count of bases not matched to a gene: 7. CDR3 length equals 15 residues. In nucleotides, the CDR3 is TGTGCCAGCAGCCAAGGACAGGGACGGGGCCAGCCCCAGCATTTT. It encodes CASSQGQGRGQPQHF.

This clone has just a few counts. The rearrangement joins TRBV5-8 to TRBJ1-5; unclear D gene. Germline CDR1 is SGHTS and CDR2 is YDEGEE. The CDR3 runs to 14 residues. The V gene lost 0 bases and the J gene lost 5 bases, with 9 bases spanning the gap. The CDR3 DNA reads TGTGCCAGCAGCTTGGGATCGGGGTATCAGCCCCAGCATTTT. It codes for CASSLGSGYQPQHF.

This clone was seen a handful of times. V gene TRBV7-3 combines with J gene TRBJ1-3, with D possibly matching TRBD1 (5 bases). CDR3 length equals 16 residues. CDR1 is SGHTA, CDR2 FQGTGA, per germline. Trimming cost V 5 bases and J 2 bases, with 16 bases left between them. CDR3 protein: CASSLNGPGTGNTIYF. The CDR3 DNA is TGTGCCAGCAGCCTTAACGGCCCAGGGACTGGAAACACCATATATTTT. The whole variable domain, filled in from reference TRBV7-3 and TRBJ1-3, reads GAGVSQTPSNKVTEKGKYVELRCDPISGHTALYWYRQSLGQGPEFLIYFQGTGAADDSGLPNDRFFAVRPEGSVSTLKIQRTERGDSAVYLCASSLNGPGTGNTIYFGEGSWLTVV.

V gene TRBV29-1 combines with J gene TRBJ2-2, with 10 bases matching TRBD1. The CDR3 consists of 14 residues. Germline V lookup: CDR1 SQVTM, CDR2 ANQGSEA. J was trimmed by 5 bases and V by 4 bases; bases with no gene match: 4. In DNA, the CDR3 is TGCAGCGTTGGGTGGACAGGGGGTACCGGGGAGCTGTTTTTT. It is translated as CSVGWTGGTGELFF.

This clone was seen a few times. One end of the junction fails to match germline, which may point to a read error. This chain uses TRBV6-5 with TRBJ1-2, with D perhaps matching TRBD1 (5 bases). The CDR3 is made up of 14 amino acids. Germline V lookup: CDR1 MNHEY, CDR2 SVGAGI. CDR3 sequence: CASNDDQGHYGYPF. The CDR3 DNA sequence: TGTGCCAGCAATGACGACCAGGGTCACTATGGCTACCCCTTC.

V is TRBV19 and J is TRBJ1-2, with 9 bases that match TRBD1. J was trimmed by 2 bases and V by 6 bases; bases with no gene match: 10. This CDR3 has 16 amino acids. In germline, CDR1 is LNHDA, CDR2 SQIVND (reference sequence). CDR3 DNA: TGTGCCAGTAGACTTTTCGGACAGGGGCGAAACTATGGCTACACCTTC. As protein: CASRLFGQGRNYGYTF.

The V and J genes are TRBV5-1 and TRBJ1-1; 9 bases fit TRBD1. The CDR3 sequence is 15 residues long. J was trimmed by 0 bases and V by 4 bases; bases with no gene match: 4. Germline V gene data show CDR1 as SGHRS and CDR2 as YFSETQ. Written as DNA, the CDR3 is TGCGCCAGCAGCCCGGGGACAGGGATGAACACTGAAGCTTTCTTT. Residues: CASSPGTGMNTEAFF.

This chain connects TRBV7-3 to TRBJ2-3; TRBD2 aligns across 11 bases. V lost 1 base to trimming and J lost 4 bases; unmatched junction nucleotides: 4. The CDR3 totals 16 residues. Germline V gene lookup returns CDR1 SGHTA and CDR2 FQGTGA. CDR3 in DNA: TGTGCCAGCAGCTTAAACCTAGCGGGGGGTCCAGATACGCAGTATTTT. This encodes CASSLNLAGGPDTQYF.

The gene calls are TRBV2 and TRBJ1-4; 8 positions match TRBD1. This CDR3 is 16 amino acids long. Germline lookup yields CDR1 SNHLY and CDR2 FYNNEI. Losses at the gene ends were 4 bases for V and 5 bases for J; bases not matched to a gene: 9. CDR3 amino acids: CASSAGQGGGNEKLFF. The CDR3 nucleotides read TGTGCCAGCAGTGCCGGACAGGGAGGGGGAAATGAAAAACTGTTTTTT.

This clone was observed a handful of times. This chain links TRBV19 with TRBJ2-7, with TRBD1 matching over 7 bases. Germline trimming cut 11 bases from V and 4 bases from J; bases unmatched to any gene: 8. This CDR3 region has 12 residues. Germline V CDR1 and CDR2: LNHDA, SQIVND (reference sequence). The CDR3 sequence: CASGPGGYEQYF. CDR3 DNA: TGTGCCTCCGGACCAGGGGGTTACGAGCAGTACTTC.

V and J are TRBV4-3 and TRBJ1-1; unclear D gene. The CDR3 is 15 residues long. Per germline, CDR1 LGHNA and CDR2 YSLEER. Trimming took off 0 bases at V and 0 bases at J, with 8 bases between the two ends. This CDR3 is CASSQDRFLNTEAFF. In DNA form, the CDR3 reads TGCGCCAGCAGCCAAGATCGGTTTTTGAACACTGAAGCTTTCTTT.

The V call is TRBV30, the J call TRBJ2-3, with TRBD2 identical over 10 bases. CDR1 and CDR2 from the germline V gene are GTSNPN and SVGIG (reference sequence). There are 14 residues in the CDR3. The J segment lost 3 bases and the V segment lost 3 bases, leaving 3 bases of the junction unmatched. The CDR3 here is CAWRELAGTDTQYF. The CDR3 coding sequence is TGTGCCTGGAGGGAACTAGCGGGAACAGATACGCAGTATTTT.

The chain carries TRBV5-4 and TRBJ2-2, with TRBD1 matching 8 bases. The CDR3 spans 15 residues. V shed 0 bases and J 6 bases; nucleotides not matched to a gene: 4. Germline CDR1 and CDR2: SGHNT and YYREEE (reference sequence). The CDR3 sequence: CASSLATGVAGELFF. The CDR3 DNA sequence: TGTGCCAGCAGCTTGGCGACAGGGGTGGCCGGGGAGCTGTTTTTT.

This chain joins TRBV4-2 and TRBJ2-7; TRBD2 aligns across 8 bases. The V and J ends lost 1 base and 7 bases, in that order; junction bases with no gene match: 9. Germline assignment: CDR1 LGHNA and CDR2 YNFKEQ. The CDR3 covers 15 residues. Here the CDR3 reads CASSQGVGGAGEQYF. The CDR3 bases are TGTGCCAGCAGCCAAGGGGTCGGGGGGGCAGGAGAGCAGTACTTC.

This clone has only a few counts. This same CDR3 is encoded by further DNA sequences in the sample. This chain connects TRBV5-1 to TRBJ1-1; TRBD1 might be the D (5 bases). The CDR3 has 15 residues. V lost 0 bases, J lost 0 bases, and 9 bases lay in between. Germline V gene sequence: CDR1 SGHRS, CDR2 YFSETQ. CDR3: CASSLGAGMNTEAFF. CDR3 nucleotide sequence: TGCGCCAGCAGCTTGGGGGCAGGGATGAACACTGAAGCTTTCTTT.

This chain's CDR3 is CASRKGVIYEQYF. The DNA of the CDR3 is TGTGCCAGCAGGAAGGGAGTTATCTACGAGCAGTACTTC. The chain is built from TRBV21-1 and TRBJ2-7; TRBD2, the table's D call, was not compared with the DNA. TRBV21-1 is shown as a pseudogene. CDR3 length: 13 residues.

This clone appeared a few times. Different DNA sequences within this sample yield the same CDR3. The CDR3 region has the DNA TGTGCCAGCAGGGACAGTGAGCAGTTCTTC. Amino acid sequence: CASRDSEQFF. The chain carries TRBV27 and TRBJ2-1; TRBD1 is a possible D gene (6 bases). Germline-derived CDR1 and CDR2 are MNHEY and SMNVEV (reference sequence). With 6 bases removed from V and 9 bases from J, the gap between germline ends came to 6 bases. The CDR3 totals 10 residues.

Points on this clone: Additional DNA sequences in this sample encode the identical CDR3. The J gene is TRBJ2-7, the V gene TRBV5-1, with 8 bases fitting TRBD1. V lost 0 bases and J lost 3; bases outside the gene matches: 2. Germline assignment: CDR1 SGHRS and CDR2 YFSETQ. The CDR3 is made up of 14 amino acids. The CDR3: CASSLEGQGYEQYF. CDR3 bases: TGCGCCAGCAGCTTGGAAGGACAGGGCTACGAGCAGTACTTC.